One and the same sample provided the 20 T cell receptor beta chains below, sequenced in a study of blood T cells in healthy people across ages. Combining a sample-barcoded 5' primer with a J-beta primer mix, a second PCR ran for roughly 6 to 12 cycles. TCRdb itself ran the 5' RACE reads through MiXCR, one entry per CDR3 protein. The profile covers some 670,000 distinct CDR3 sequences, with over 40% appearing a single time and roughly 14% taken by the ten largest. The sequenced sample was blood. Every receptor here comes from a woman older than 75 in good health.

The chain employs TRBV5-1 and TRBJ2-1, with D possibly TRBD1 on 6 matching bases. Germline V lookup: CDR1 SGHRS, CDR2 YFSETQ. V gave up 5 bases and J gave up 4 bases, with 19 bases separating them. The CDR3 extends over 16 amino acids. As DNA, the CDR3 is TGCGCCAGCAGGAATTTAGGAACAGGGTTATACAATGAGCAGTTCTTC. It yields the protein CASRNLGTGLYNEQFF.

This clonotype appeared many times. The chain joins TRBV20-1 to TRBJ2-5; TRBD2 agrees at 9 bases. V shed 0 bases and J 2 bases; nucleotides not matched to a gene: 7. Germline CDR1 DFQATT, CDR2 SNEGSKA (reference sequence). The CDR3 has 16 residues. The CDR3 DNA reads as TGCAGTGCTAGAGATTTCCGCGGGGGGGATCAAGAGACCCAGTACTTC. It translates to CSARDFRGGDQETQYF.

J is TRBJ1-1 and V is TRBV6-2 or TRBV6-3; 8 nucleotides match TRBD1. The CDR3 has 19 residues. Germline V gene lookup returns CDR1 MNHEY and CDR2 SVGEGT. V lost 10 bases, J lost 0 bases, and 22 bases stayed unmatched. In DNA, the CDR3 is TGTGCCACCGTCGGTACCGGGACAGGTTCGCGACTACTGAACACTGAAGCTTTCTTT. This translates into CATVGTGTGSRLLNTEAFF.

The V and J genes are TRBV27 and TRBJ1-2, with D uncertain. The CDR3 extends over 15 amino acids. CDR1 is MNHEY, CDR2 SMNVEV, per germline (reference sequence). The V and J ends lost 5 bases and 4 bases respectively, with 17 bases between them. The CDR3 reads CASSTLEGLPYGYTF. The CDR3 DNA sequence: TGTGCCAGCAGTACACTCGAGGGCCTTCCCTATGGCTACACCTTC.

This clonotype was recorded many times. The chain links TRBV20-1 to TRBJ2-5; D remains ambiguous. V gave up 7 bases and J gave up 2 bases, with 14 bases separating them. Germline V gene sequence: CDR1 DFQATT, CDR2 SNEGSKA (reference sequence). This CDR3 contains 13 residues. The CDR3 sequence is CSGLGLLQETQYF. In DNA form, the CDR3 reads TGCAGTGGCCTAGGGTTGCTTCAAGAGACCCAGTACTTC.

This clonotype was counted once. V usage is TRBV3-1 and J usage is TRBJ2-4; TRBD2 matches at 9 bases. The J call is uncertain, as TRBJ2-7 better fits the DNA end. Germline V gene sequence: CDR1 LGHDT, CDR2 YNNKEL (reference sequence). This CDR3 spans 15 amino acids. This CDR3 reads CASSQHIAGDYEQYF. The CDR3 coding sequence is TGTGCCAGCAGCCAGCATATAGCGGGGGACTACGAGCAGTACTTC.

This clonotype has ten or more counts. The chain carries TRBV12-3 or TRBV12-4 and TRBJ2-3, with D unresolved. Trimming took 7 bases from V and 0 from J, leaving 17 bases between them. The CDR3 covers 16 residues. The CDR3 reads CASTSWAQASTDTQYF. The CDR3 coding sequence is TGTGCCAGCACTTCTTGGGCCCAGGCTAGCACAGATACGCAGTATTTT.

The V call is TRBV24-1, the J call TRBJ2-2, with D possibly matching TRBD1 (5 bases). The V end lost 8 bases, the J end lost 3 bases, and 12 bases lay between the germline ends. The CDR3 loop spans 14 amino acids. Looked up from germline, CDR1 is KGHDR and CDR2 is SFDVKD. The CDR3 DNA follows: TGTGCCACCAAGAAAAGGGGTGACACCGGGGAGCTGTTTTTT. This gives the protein CATKKRGDTGELFF.

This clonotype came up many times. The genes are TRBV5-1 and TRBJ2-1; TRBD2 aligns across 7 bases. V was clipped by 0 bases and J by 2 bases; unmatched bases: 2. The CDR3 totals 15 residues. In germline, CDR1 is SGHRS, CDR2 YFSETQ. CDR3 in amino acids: CASSLASGPYNEQFF. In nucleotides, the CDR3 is TGCGCCAGCAGCTTGGCTAGCGGCCCCTACAATGAGCAGTTCTTC. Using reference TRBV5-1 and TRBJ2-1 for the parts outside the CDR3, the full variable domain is KAGVTQTPRYLIKTRGQQVTLSCSPISGHRSVSWYQQTPGQGLQFLFEYFSETQRNKGNFPGRFSGRQFSNSRSEMNVSTLELGDSALYLCASSLASGPYNEQFFGPGTRLTVL.

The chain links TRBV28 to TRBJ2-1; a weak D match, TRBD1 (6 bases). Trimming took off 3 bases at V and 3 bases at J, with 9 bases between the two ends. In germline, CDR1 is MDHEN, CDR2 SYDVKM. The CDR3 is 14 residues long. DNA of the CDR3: TGTGCCAGCAGTTTGGGGGCCGACTACAATGAGCAGTTCTTC. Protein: CASSLGADYNEQFF.

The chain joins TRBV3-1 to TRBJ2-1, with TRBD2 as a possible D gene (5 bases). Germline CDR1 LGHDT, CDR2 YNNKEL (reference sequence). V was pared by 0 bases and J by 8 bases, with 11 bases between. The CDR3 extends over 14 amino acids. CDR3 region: CASSQEGEVDEQFF. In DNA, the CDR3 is TGTGCCAGCAGCCAAGAGGGAGAGGTCGATGAGCAGTTCTTC.

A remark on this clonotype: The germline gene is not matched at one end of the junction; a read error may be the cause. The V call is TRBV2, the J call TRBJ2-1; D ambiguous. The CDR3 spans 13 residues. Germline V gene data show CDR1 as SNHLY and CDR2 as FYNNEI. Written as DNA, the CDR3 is TGTACCAGCACGAGGAGCCTATACAATGAGCAGTTCTTC. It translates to CTSTRSLYNEQFF.

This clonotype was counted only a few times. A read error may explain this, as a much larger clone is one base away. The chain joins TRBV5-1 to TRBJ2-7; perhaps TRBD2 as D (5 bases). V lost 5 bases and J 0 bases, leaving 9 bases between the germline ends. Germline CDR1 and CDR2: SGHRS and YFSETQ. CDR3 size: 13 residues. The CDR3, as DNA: TGCGCCAGCAGTCGGGAAGGCTCCTACGAGCAGTACTTC. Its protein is CASSREGSYEQYF.

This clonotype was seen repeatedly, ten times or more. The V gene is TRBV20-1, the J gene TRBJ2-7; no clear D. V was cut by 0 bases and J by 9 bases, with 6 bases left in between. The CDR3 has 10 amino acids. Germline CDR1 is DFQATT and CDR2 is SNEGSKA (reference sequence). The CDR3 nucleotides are TGCAGTGCTAGAGACTACTGGCAGTACTTC. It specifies CSARDYWQYF.

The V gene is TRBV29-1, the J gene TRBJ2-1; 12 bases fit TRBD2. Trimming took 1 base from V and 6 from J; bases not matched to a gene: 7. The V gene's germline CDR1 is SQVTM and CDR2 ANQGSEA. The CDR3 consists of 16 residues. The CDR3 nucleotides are TGCAGCGTTGAAGCCCGACTAGCGGGAGATCCCAATGAGCAGTTCTTC. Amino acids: CSVEARLAGDPNEQFF.

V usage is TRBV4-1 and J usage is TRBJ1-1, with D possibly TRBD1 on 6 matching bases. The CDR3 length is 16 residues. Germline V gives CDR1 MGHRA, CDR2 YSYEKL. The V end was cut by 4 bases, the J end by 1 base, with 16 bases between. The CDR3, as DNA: TGCGCCAGCAGCCCAATTACAGGGCTTGGGAACACTGAAGCTTTCTTT. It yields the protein CASSPITGLGNTEAFF.

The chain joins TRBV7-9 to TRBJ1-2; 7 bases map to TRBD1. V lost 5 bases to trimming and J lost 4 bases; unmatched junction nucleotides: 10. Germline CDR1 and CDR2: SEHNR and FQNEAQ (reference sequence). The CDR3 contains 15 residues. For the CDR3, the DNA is TGTGCCAGCAGCATCTCTGCGGGACAGCGCTATGGCTACACCTTC. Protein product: CASSISAGQRYGYTF.

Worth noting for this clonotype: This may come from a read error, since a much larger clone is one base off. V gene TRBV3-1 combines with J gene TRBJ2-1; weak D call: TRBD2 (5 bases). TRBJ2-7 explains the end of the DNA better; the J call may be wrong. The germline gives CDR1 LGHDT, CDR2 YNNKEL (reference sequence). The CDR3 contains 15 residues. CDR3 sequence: CASSQMSGSYNEQYF. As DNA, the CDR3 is TGTGCCAGCAGCCAAATGTCGGGATCCTACAATGAGCAGTACTTC.

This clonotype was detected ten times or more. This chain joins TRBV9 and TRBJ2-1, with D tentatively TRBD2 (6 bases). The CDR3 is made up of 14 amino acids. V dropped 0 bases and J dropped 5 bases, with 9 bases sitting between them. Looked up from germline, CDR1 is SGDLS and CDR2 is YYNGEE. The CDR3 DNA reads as TGTGCCAGCAGCGTAGGGCGGGGTAACAATGAGCAGTTCTTC. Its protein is CASSVGRGNNEQFF. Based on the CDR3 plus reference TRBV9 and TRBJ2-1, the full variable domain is DSGVTQTPKHLITATGQRVTLRCSPRSGDLSVYWYQQSLDQGLQFLIQYYNGEERAKGNILERFSAQQFPDLHSELNLSSLELGDSALYFCASSVGRGNNEQFFGPGTRLTVL.

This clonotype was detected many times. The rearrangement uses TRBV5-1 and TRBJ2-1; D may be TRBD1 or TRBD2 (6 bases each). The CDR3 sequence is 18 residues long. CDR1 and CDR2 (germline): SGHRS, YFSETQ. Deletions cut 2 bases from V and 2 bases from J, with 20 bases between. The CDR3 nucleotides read TGCGCCAGCAGCTTTGACCCTTTAGGGGGAGGAACCTACAATGAGCAGTTCTTC. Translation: CASSFDPLGGGTYNEQFF. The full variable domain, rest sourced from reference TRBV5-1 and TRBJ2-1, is KAGVTQTPRYLIKTRGQQVTLSCSPISGHRSVSWYQQTPGQGLQFLFEYFSETQRNKGNFPGRFSGRQFSNSRSEMNVSTLELGDSALYLCASSFDPLGGGTYNEQFFGPGTRLTVL.